The 10 T cell receptor beta chains given below trace back to one sample, sequenced in a study of shared clonotypes between healthy human individuals (dated by TCRdb to 2019 to 2021). The library was produced with the immunoSEQ multiplex PCR assay. TCRdb took over this immuneACCESS table, retaining in-frame rearrangements with V and J assigned. Such tables are incomplete; in checked studies, under half of the missing clones stem from an unresolved V gene, and the remainder is unexplained. This sample has about 2 million clones in its table, and 95% of those were observed once. The top ten clonotypes cover 0.1% to 0.15% of the sample. Sequences were obtained from naive CD4+ T cells sorted from blood. In the paper's terms, the cell subset or site label means: CD45RA+ positively selected. The receptors stem from a young man in good health.

The V gene is TRBV18, the J gene TRBJ2-7; the D is unclear. Trimming pared 4 bases from V and 1 base from J, leaving 14 bases between. The CDR3 loop spans 15 amino acids. Germline V gives CDR1 KGHSH, CDR2 LQKENI. CDR3 nucleotide sequence: TGTGCCAGCTCACTAGGGCAGGCACTTTCCTACGAGCAGTACTTC. Translated, it gives CASSLGQALSYEQYF.

This CDR3 is CASSFGQGAVLNEKLFF. In DNA, the CDR3 is TGTGCCAGCAGCTTTGGACAGGGGGCCGTCCTTAATGAAAAACTGTTTTTT. The chain is built from TRBV5-4 and TRBJ1-4, with 11 bases that match TRBD1. With V trimmed by 2 bases and J by 4 bases, 7 bases remained unmatched. Germline V gene data show CDR1 as SGHNT and CDR2 as YYREEE (reference sequence). This CDR3 spans 17 amino acids.

The rearrangement uses TRBV29-1 and TRBJ1-2; no firm D call. Looked up from germline, CDR1 is SQVTM and CDR2 is ANQGSEA. This CDR3 has 13 residues. V was pared by 1 base and J by 4 bases, with 10 bases between. The CDR3 sequence: CSVEVGSSYGYTF. The CDR3 DNA is TGCAGCGTTGAAGTAGGGAGTTCCTATGGCTACACCTTC.

Worth noting for this clone: Different DNA sequences within this sample yield the same CDR3. This chain joins TRBV18 and TRBJ2-7, with 7 bases that match TRBD2. V was pared by 0 bases and J by 3 bases, with 2 bases of the junction left unmatched. The CDR3 has 14 amino acids. Germline V gene data show CDR1 as KGHSH and CDR2 as LQKENI. CDR3 sequence: CASSPPRGSYEQYF. The CDR3 region has the DNA TGTGCCAGCTCACCACCGCGGGGGAGCTACGAGCAGTACTTC.

The rearrangement joins TRBV29-1 to TRBJ2-2, with D perhaps assigned TRBD1 or TRBD2 (5 bases each). V was cut by 4 bases and J by 1 base, with 7 bases left in between. The CDR3 loop spans 13 amino acids. CDR1 and CDR2 from the germline V gene are SQVTM and ANQGSEA. This CDR3 is CSVGDVNTGELFF. The CDR3, as DNA: TGCAGCGTTGGGGACGTGAACACCGGGGAGCTGTTTTTT.

J is TRBJ2-1 and V is TRBV18; 14 bases are a match to TRBD2. The CDR3 length is 17 residues. V trimming: 5 bases; J trimming: 6 bases; junction bases outside the gene matches: 9. CDR1 KGHSH and CDR2 LQKENI come from the germline V gene. This CDR3 reads CASSSGLAGELFNEQFF. The CDR3 nucleotides read TGTGCCAGCTCATCGGGACTAGCGGGAGAACTTTTCAATGAGCAGTTCTTC.

The V gene is TRBV27, the J gene TRBJ2-7, with D unclear. The ends were cut back, 6 bases at V and 0 bases at J, with 9 bases in the middle. The CDR3 runs to 13 residues. The germline CDR1 and CDR2 sequences are MNHEY and SMNVEV (reference sequence). The DNA of the CDR3 is TGTGCCAGCAGCCTCATTCCCTCCTACGAGCAGTACTTC. Its translation: CASSLIPSYEQYF.

The chain employs TRBV7-9 and TRBJ1-2; D ambiguous. Trimming removed 5 bases from V and 3 bases from J, with 13 bases in between. The length of the CDR3 is 14 residues. CDR1 SEHNR and CDR2 FQNEAQ come from the germline V gene (reference sequence). CDR3 in amino acids: CASSQSTADYGYTF. CDR3 DNA sequence: TGTGCCAGCAGCCAAAGTACTGCGGACTATGGCTACACCTTC.

The chain combines TRBV2 with TRBJ1-2; D is uncertain. Germline V gene lookup returns CDR1 SNHLY and CDR2 FYNNEI. V lost 9 bases, J lost 8 bases, and 19 bases lay in between. The CDR3 runs to 13 residues. As DNA, the CDR3 is TGTGCCAGTGCACAGTCCTCGAATCGGGGCTACACCTTC. It is translated as CASAQSSNRGYTF.

V gene TRBV5-6 combines with J gene TRBJ2-3, with TRBD1 identical over 7 bases. Germline trimming cut 0 bases from V and 3 bases from J; bases unmatched to any gene: 10. Germline CDR1 is SGHDT and CDR2 is YYEEEE. The CDR3 spans 17 residues. The CDR3: CASSLALTGRGTDTQYF. The DNA for the CDR3 is TGTGCCAGCAGCTTGGCCTTAACGGGCAGGGGGACAGATACGCAGTATTTT.